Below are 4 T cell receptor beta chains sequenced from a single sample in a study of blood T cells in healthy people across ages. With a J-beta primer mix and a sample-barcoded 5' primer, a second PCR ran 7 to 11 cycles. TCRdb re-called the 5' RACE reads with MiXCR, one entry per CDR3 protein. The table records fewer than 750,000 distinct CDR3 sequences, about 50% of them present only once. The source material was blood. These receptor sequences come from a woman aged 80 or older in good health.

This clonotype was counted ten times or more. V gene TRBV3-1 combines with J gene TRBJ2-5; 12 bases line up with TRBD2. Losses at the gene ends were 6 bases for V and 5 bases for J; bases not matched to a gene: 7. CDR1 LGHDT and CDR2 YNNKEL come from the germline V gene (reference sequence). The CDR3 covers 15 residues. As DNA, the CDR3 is TGTGCCAGCAGAGAGACTAGCGGGAGTTTTGAGACCCAGTACTTC. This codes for CASRETSGSFETQYF.

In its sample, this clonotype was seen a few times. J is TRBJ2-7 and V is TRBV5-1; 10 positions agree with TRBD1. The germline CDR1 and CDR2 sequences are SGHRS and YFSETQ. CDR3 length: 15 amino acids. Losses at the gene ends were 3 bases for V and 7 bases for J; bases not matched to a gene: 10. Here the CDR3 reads CASSSRDRGNNEQYF. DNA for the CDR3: TGCGCCAGCAGCTCCCGGGACAGGGGCAACAATGAGCAGTACTTC.

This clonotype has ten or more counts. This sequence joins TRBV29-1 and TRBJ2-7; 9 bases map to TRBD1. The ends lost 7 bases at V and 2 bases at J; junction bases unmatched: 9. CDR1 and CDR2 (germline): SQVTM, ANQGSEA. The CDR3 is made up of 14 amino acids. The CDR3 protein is CSGRDGTGTYEQYF. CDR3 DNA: TGCAGCGGGAGAGATGGGACAGGGACCTACGAGCAGTACTTC.

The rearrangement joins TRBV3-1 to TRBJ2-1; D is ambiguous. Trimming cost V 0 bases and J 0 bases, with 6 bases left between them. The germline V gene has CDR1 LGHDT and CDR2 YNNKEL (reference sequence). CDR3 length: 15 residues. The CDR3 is CASSQDLDSYNEQFF. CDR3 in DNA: TGTGCCAGCAGCCAAGACTTGGACTCCTACAATGAGCAGTTCTTC.